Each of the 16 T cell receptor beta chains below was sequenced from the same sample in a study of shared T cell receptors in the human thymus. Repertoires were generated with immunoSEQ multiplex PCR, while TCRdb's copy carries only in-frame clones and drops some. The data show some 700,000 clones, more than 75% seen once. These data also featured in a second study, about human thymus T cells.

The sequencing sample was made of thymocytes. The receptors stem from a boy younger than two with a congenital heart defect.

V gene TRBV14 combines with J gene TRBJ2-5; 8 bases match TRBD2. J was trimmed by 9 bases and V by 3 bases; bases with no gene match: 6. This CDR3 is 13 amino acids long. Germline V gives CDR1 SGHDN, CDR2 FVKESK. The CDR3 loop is CASSQSRGGAQYF. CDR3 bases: TGTGCCAGCAGCCAGAGTCGGGGGGGGGCCCAGTACTTC.

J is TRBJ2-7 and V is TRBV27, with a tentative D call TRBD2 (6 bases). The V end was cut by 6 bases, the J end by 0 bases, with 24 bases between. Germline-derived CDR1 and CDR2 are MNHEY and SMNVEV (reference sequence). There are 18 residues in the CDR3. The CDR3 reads CASRRGVWGVADSYEQYF. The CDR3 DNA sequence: TGTGCCAGCAGGAGGGGCGTCTGGGGAGTAGCGGACTCCTACGAGCAGTACTTC.

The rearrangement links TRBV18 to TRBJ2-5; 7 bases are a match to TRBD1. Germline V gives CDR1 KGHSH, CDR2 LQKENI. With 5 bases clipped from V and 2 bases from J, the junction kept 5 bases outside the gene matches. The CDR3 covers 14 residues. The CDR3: CASSRGRRQETQYF. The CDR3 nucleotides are TGTGCCAGCTCAAGGGGGCGCCGTCAAGAGACCCAGTACTTC. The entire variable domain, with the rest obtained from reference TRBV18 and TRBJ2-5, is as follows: NAGVMQNPRHLVRRRGQEARLRCSPMKGHSHVYWYRQLPEEGLKFMVYLQKENIIDESGMPKERFSAEFPKEGPSILRIQQVVRGDSAAYFCASSRGRRQETQYFGPGTRLLVL.

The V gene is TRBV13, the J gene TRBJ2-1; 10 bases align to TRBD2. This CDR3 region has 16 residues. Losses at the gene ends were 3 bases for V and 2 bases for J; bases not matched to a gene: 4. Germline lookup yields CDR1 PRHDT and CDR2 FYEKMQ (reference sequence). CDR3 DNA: TGTGCCAGCAGCTTTTTGCTAGCGGGAGCCTACAATGAGCAGTTCTTC. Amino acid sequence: CASSFLLAGAYNEQFF.

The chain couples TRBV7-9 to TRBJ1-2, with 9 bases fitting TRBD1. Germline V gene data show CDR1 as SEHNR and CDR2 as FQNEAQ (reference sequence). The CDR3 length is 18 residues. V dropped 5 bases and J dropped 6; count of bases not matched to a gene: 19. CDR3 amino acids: CASSRTPGPGTGKNGYTF. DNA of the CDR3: TGTGCCAGCAGCCGAACCCCGGGGCCCGGGACAGGGAAAAATGGCTACACCTTC. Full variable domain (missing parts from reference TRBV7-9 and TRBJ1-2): DTGVSQNPRHKITKRGQNVTFRCDPISEHNRLYWYRQTLGQGPEFLTYFQNEAQLEKSRLLSDRFSAERPKGSFSTLEIQRTEQGDSAMYLCASSRTPGPGTGKNGYTFGSGTRLTVV.

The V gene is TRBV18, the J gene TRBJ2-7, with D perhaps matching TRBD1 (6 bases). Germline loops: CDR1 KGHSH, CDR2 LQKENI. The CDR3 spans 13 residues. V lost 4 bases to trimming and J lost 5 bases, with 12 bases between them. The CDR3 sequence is CASSLPDSDEQYF. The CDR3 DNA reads TGTGCCAGCTCACTTCCGGACAGTGACGAGCAGTACTTC. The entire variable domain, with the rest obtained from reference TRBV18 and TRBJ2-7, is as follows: NAGVMQNPRHLVRRRGQEARLRCSPMKGHSHVYWYRQLPEEGLKFMVYLQKENIIDESGMPKERFSAEFPKEGPSILRIQQVVRGDSAAYFCASSLPDSDEQYFGPGTRLTVT.

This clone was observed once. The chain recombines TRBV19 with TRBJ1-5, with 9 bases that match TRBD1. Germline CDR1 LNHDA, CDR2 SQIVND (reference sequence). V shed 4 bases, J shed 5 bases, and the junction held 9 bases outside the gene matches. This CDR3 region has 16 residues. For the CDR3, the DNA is TGTGCCAGTAGTACCCACAGGGGGCGTGCGGATCAGCCCCAGCATTTT. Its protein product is CASSTHRGRADQPQHF.

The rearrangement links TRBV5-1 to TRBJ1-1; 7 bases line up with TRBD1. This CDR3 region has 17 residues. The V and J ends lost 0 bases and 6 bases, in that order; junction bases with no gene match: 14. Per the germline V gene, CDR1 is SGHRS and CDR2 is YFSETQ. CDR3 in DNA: TGCGCCAGCAGCTTGGAAGGGGACAGTCGGGCCTCCGCTGAAGCTTTCTTT. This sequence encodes CASSLEGDSRASAEAFF.

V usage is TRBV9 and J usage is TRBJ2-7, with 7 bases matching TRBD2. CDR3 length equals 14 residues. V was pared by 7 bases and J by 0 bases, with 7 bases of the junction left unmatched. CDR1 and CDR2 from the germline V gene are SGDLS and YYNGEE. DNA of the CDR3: TGTGCCAGCGGTTTGGAGCGGGACTCCTACGAGCAGTACTTC. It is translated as CASGLERDSYEQYF.

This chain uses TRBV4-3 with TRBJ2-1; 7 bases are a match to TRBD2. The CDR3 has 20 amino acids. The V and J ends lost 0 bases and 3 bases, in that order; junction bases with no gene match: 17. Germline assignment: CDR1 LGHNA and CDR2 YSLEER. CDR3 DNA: TGCGCCAGCAGCCAAGATGGGGGTGCGTGGGGGGGGTGCGGCTACAATGAGCAGTTCTTC. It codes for CASSQDGGAWGGCGYNEQFF.

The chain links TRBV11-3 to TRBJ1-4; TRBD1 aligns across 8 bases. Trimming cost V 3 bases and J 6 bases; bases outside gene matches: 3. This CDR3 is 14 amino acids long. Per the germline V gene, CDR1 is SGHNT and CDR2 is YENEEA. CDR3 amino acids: CASSLTGVYEKLFF. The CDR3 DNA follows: TGTGCCAGCAGCTTGACAGGGGTCTATGAAAAACTGTTTTTT. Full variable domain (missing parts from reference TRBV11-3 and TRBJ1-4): EAGVVQSPRYKIIEKKQPVAFWCNPISGHNTLYWYLQNLGQGPELLIRYENEEAVDDSQLPKDRFSAERLKGVDSTLKIQPAELGDSAVYLCASSLTGVYEKLFFGSGTQLSVL.

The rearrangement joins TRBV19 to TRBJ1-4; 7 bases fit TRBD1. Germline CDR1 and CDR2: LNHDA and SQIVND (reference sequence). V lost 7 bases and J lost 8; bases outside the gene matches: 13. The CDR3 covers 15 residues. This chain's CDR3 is CASTLHQGVAEKLFF. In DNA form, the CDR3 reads TGTGCCAGTACCCTGCATCAGGGGGTGGCCGAAAAACTGTTTTTT.

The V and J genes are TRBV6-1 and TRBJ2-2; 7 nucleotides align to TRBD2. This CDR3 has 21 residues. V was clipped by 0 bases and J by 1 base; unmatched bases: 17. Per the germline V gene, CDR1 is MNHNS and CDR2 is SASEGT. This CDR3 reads CASSEAWSGTLTKRNTGELFF. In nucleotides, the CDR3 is TGTGCCAGCAGTGAAGCTTGGAGCGGGACCTTAACTAAGAGGAACACCGGGGAGCTGTTTTTT.

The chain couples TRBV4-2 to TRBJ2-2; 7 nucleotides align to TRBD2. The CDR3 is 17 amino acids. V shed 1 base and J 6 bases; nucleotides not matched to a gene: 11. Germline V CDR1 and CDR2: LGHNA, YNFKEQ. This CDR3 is CASSQGREARRAGELFF. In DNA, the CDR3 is TGTGCCAGCAGCCAAGGACGGGAGGCCCGCCGGGCCGGGGAGCTGTTTTTT.

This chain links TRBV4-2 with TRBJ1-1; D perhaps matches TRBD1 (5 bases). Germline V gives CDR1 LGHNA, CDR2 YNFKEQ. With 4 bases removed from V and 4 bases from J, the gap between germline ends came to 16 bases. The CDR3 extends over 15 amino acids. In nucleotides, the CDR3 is TGTGCCAGCAGCCGAGAGCAGGGTTGGGGCACTGAAGCTTTCTTT. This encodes CASSREQGWGTEAFF.

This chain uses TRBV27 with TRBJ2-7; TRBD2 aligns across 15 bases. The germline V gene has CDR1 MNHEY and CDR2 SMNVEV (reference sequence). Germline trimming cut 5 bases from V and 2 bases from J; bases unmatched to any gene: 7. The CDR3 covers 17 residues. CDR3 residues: CASSGTGLAGGTYEQYF. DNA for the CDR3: TGTGCCAGCAGTGGGACCGGACTAGCGGGGGGGACCTACGAGCAGTACTTC.